This T cell receptor beta chain was recorded in a study of OX40 agonist ivuxolimab in advanced cancers. Overall study context: Checkpoint inhibitors had been given previously to under 50% of patients. Partial responses were observed in three patients, of whom one had hepatocellular carcinoma and two had cutaneous melanoma.

Findings of the study overall: Circulating CD4+ and CD8+ T cells showed clonal expansion by week 6 at 0.1 to 3.0 mg/kg. Normalized T-cell clonal expansion was also low in some nonresponders.

As for this clone: Antigen specificity is unknown.

With 6 bases removed from V and 8 bases from J, the gap between germline ends came to 16 bases. Germline V gene sequence: CDR1 LGHNA, CDR2 YSLEER. The length of the CDR3 is 13 residues. Sequencing was performed with immunoSEQ multiplex PCR; in TCRdb, only in-frame clones are kept and a portion is missing. The data contain around 44,000 clones, about 90% of them singletons. The chain recombines TRBV4-3 with TRBJ1-2, with D unresolved. This clonotype was obtained from an adult with an advanced solid tumor such as melanoma, head and neck, liver or kidney cancer. The specimen comprised CD4+ or CD8+ T cells sorted from blood, sampled in a trial of the OX40 agonist ivuxolimab. This chain's CDR3 is CASSRGRPAGYTF. The DNA for the CDR3 is TGCGCCAGCAGTCGCGGACGCCCGGCGGGCTACACCTTC.